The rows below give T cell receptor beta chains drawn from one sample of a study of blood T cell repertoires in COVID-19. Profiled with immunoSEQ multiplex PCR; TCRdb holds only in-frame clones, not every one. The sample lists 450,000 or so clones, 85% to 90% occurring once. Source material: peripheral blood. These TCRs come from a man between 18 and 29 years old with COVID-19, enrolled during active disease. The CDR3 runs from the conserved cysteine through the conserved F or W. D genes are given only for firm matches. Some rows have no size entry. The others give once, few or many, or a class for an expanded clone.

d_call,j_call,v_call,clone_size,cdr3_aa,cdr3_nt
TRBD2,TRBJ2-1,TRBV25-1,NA,CASSLAGSSYNEQFF,TGTGCCAGCAGTCTAGCGGGAAGCTCCTACAATGAGCAGTTCTTC
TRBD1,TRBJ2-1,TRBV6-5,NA,CASRGQGSGNNEQFF,TGTGCCAGCAGAGGACAGGGGTCGGGTAACAATGAGCAGTTCTTC
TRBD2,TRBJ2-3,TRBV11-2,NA,CASSFTAGGSDTQYF,TGTGCCAGCAGCTTTACGGCGGGGGGGTCCGATACGCAGTATTTT
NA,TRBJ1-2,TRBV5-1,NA,CASSLVSPDYGYTF,TGCGCCAGCAGCTTGGTATCGCCAGACTATGGCTACACCTTC
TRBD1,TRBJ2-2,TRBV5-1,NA,CASSLRQGSRTGELFF,TGCGCCAGCAGCCTGCGACAGGGGAGTAGAACCGGGGAGCTGTTTTTT
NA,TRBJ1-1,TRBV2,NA,CASRGGAEAFF,TGTGCCAGCCGGGGAGGGGCTGAAGCTTTCTTT
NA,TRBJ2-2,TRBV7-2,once,CASSLEGLNTGELFF,TGTGCCAGCAGCTTAGAGGGGCTCAACACCGGGGAGCTGTTTTTT
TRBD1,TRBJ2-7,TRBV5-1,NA,CASSAGVGDRGTYEQYF,TGCGCCAGCAGCGCCGGGGTTGGGGACAGGGGCACCTACGAGCAGTACTTC
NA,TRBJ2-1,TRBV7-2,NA,CASSLDGRAYEQFF,TGTGCCAGCAGCTTAGATGGCAGGGCCTATGAGCAGTTCTTC
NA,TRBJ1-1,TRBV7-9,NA,CASSLANSRSEAFF,TGTGCCAGCAGCTTAGCGAATTCGAGGTCCGAAGCTTTCTTT
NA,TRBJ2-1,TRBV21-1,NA,CASSFRTSGGPNEQFF,TGTGCCAGCAGCTTCCGGACTAGCGGAGGGCCCAATGAGCAGTTCTTC
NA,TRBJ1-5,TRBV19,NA,CASGTSGGNQPQHF,TGTGCCAGTGGAACATCAGGGGGCAATCAGCCCCAGCATTTT
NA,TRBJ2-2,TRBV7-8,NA,CASSLIGGAGPTGELFF,TGTGCCAGCAGCTTAATAGGGGGGGCGGGACCCACCGGGGAGCTGTTTTTT
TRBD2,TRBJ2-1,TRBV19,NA,CASSSGGGSRNEQFF,TGTGCCAGTAGCTCGGGGGGGGGCAGCAGGAATGAGCAGTTCTTC
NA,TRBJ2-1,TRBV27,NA,CASSLQGRVNEQFF,TGTGCCAGCAGTTTGCAGGGTAGAGTGAATGAGCAGTTCTTC
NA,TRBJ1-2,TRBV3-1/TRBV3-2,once,CASSLTGTYGYTF,TGTGCCAGCAGTCTGACAGGAACCTATGGCTACACCTTC
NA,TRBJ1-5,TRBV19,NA,CASSIREGGEPQHF,TGTGCCAGTAGTATTCGGGAGGGGGGGGAGCCCCAGCATTTT